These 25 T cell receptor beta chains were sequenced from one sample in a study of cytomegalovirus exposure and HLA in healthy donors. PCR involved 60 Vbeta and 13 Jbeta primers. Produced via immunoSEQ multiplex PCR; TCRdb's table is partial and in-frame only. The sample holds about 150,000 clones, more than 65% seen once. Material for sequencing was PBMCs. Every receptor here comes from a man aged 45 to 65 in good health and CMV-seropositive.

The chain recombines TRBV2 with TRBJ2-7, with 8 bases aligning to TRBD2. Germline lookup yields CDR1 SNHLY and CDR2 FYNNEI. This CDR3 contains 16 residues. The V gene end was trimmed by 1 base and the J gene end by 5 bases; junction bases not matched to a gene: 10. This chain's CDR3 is CASSEVHVSGGHEQYF. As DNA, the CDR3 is TGTGCCAGCAGTGAAGTCCATGTTTCGGGGGGGCACGAGCAGTACTTC.

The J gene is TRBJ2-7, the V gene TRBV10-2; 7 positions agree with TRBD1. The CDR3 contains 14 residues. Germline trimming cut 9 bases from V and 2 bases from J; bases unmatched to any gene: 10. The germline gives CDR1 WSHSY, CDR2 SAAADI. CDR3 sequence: CARPPGQATYEQYF. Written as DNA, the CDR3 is TGCGCCAGACCTCCTGGACAGGCTACCTACGAGCAGTACTTC.

CDR3: CASSLAFPSYEQYF. The CDR3 DNA is TGTGCCAGCAGCTTAGCCTTCCCCTCCTACGAGCAGTACTTC. The V and J genes are TRBV11-2 and TRBJ2-7; no clear D. The CDR3 is 14 amino acids. Trimming left V 1 base short and J 0 bases short, with 7 bases between. The germline V gene encodes CDR1 SGHAT and CDR2 FQNNGV.

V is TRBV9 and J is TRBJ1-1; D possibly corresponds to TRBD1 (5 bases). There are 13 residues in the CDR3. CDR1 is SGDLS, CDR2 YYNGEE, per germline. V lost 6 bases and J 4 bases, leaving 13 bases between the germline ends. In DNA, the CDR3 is TGTGCCAGCAAAGAAGACAGTGCCACTGAAGCTTTCTTT. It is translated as CASKEDSATEAFF.

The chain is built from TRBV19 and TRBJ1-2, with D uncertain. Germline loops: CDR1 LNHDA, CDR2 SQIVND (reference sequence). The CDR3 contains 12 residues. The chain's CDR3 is CAVFRGNYGYTF. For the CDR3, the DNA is TGTGCAGTCTTCCGGGGAAACTATGGCTACACCTTC.

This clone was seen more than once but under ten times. CDR3 sequence: CASRTTSGGYNEQFF. The CDR3, as DNA: TGTGCCAGTAGAACTACTAGCGGGGGTTACAATGAGCAGTTCTTC. The gene calls are TRBV19 and TRBJ2-1; 11 nucleotides agree with TRBD2. Trimming took 6 bases from V and 4 from J; bases not matched to a gene: 5. This CDR3 is 15 amino acids long. Per germline, CDR1 LNHDA and CDR2 SQIVND (reference sequence).

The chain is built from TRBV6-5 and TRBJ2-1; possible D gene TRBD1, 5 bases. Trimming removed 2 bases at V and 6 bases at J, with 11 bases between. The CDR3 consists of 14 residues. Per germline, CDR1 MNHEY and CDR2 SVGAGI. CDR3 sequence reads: CASSYQGLGNEQFF. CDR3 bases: TGTGCCAGCAGTTACCAGGGTTTGGGCAATGAGCAGTTCTTC.

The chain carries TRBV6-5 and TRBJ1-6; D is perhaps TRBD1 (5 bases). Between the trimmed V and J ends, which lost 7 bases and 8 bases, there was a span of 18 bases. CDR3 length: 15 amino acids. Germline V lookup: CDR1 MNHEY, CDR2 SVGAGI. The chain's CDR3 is CASTNRRDGDSPLHF. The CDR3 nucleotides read TGTGCCAGCACCAACAGGAGGGATGGGGATTCACCCCTCCACTTT.

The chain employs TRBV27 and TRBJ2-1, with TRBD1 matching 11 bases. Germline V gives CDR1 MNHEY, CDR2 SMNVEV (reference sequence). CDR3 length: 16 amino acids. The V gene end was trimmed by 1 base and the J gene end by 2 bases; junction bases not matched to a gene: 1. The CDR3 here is CASSLWGQGAYNEQFF. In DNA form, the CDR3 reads TGTGCCAGCAGTTTATGGGGACAGGGGGCCTACAATGAGCAGTTCTTC.

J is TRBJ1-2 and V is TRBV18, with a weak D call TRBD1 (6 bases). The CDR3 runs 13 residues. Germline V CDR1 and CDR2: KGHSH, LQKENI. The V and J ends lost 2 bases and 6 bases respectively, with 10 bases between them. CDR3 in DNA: TGTGCCAGCTCACCAAGCAGGGGTGATGGCTACACCTTC. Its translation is CASSPSRGDGYTF.

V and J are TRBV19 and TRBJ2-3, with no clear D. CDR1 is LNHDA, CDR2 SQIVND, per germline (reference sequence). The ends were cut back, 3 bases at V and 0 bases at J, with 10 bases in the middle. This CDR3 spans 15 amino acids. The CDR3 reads CASSIESTSTDTQYF. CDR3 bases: TGTGCCAGTAGTATTGAGTCCACTAGCACAGATACGCAGTATTTT.

In DNA, the CDR3 is TGTGCCAGCCTTTCTAGCGGGAGGGCCAGGAGGGATGAGCAGTTCTTC. As protein: CASLSSGRARRDEQFF. This chain links TRBV28 with TRBJ2-1; 12 bases align to TRBD2. Germline V lookup: CDR1 MDHEN, CDR2 SYDVKM. V gave up 8 bases and J gave up 8 bases; unmatched junction bases: 13. The CDR3 sequence is 16 residues long.

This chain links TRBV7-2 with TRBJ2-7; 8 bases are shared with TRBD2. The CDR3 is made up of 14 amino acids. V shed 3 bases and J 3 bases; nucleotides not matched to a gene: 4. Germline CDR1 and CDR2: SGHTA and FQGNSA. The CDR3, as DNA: TGTGCCAGCAGCTTCGGCCTAGCGGGCTACGAGCAGTACTTC. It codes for CASSFGLAGYEQYF.

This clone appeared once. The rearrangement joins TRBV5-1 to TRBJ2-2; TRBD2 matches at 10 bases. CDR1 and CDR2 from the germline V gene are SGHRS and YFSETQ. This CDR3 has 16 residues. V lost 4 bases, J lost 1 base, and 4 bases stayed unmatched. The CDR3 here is CASSGSSGGNTGELFF. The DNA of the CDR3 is TGCGCCAGCAGCGGCTCTAGCGGGGGGAACACCGGGGAGCTGTTTTTT.

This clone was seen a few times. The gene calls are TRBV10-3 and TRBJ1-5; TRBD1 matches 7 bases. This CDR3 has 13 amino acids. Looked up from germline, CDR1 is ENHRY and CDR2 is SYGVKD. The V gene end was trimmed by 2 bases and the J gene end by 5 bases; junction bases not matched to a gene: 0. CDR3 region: CAISETGDQPQHF. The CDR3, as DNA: TGTGCCATCAGTGAGACAGGGGATCAGCCCCAGCATTTT.

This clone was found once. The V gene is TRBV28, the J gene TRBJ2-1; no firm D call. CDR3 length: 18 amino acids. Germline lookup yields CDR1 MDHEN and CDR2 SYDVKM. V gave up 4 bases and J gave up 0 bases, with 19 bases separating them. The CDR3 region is CASSSSYIRRSSYNEQFF. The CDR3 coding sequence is TGTGCCAGCAGTTCCTCCTATATCAGGCGCAGCTCCTACAATGAGCAGTTCTTC.

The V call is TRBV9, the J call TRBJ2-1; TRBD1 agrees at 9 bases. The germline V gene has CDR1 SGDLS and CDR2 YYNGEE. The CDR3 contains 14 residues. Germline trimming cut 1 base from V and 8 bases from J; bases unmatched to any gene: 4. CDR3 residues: CASSVWDREYEQFF. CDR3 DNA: TGTGCCAGCAGCGTATGGGACAGGGAGTATGAGCAGTTCTTC.

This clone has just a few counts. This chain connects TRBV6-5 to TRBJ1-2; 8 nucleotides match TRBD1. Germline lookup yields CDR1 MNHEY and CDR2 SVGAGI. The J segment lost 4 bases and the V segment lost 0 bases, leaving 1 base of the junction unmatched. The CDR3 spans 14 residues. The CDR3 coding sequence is TGTGCCAGCAGTTACTCGGGACAGGCCTATGGCTACACCTTC. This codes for CASSYSGQAYGYTF.

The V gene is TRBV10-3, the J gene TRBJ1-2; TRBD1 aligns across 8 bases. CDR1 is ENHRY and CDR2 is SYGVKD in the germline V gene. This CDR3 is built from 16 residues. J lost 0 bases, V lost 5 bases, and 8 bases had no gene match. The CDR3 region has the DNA TGTGCCATCAGTAGTAAGGGGACAGGCTCTAACTATGGCTACACCTTC. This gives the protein CAISSKGTGSNYGYTF.

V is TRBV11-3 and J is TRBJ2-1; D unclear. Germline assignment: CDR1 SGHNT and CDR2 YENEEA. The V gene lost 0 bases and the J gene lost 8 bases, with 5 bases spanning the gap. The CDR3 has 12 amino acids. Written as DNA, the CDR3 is TGTGCCAGCAGCTTAGACGGGTATGAGCAGTTCTTC. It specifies CASSLDGYEQFF.

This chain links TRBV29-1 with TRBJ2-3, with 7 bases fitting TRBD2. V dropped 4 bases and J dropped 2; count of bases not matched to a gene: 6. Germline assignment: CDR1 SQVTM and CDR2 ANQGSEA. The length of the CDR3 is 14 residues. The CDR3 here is CSVARTSPTDTQYF. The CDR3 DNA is TGCAGCGTTGCCCGGACTAGTCCCACAGATACGCAGTATTTT.

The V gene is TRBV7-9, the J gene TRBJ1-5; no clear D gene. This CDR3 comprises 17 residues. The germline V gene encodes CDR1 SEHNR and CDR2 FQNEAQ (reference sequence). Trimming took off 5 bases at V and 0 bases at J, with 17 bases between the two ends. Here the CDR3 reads CASSLPGRAYSNQPQHF. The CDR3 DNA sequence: TGTGCCAGCAGCCTTCCGGGGAGGGCTTATAGCAATCAGCCCCAGCATTTT.

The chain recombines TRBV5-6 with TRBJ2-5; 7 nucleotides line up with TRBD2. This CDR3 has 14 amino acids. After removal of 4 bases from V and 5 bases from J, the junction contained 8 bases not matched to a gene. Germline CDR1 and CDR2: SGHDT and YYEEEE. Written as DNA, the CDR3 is TGTGCCAGCAGCCCGGGGGGAGTTGTTGAGACCCAGTACTTC. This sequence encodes CASSPGGVVETQYF.

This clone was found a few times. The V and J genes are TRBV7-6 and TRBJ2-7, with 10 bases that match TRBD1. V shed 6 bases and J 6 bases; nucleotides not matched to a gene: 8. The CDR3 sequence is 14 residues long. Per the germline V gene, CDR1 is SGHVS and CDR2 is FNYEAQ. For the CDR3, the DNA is TGTGCCAGCAGTCCGACAGGGGGCTATTCCGAGCAGTACTTC. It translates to CASSPTGGYSEQYF.

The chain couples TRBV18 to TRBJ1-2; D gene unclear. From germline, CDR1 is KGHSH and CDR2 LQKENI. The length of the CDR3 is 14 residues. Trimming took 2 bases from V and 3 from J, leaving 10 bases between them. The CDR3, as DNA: TGTGCCAGCTCACCAGTAGGAGAGGACTATGGCTACACCTTC. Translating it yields CASSPVGEDYGYTF. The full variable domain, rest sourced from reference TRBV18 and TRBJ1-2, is NAGVMQNPRHLVRRRGQEARLRCSPMKGHSHVYWYRQLPEEGLKFMVYLQKENIIDESGMPKERFSAEFPKEGPSILRIQQVVRGDSAAYFCASSPVGEDYGYTFGSGTRLTVV.